A selection of T cell receptor beta chains follows, all from one sample in a study of spatial heterogeneity in lung cancer. MiXCR was run by TCRdb on the 5' RACE reads, yielding one entry per CDR3 protein. The top ten hold approximately 22% of the sample, which has over 15,000 distinct CDR3 sequences, 7% seen once. This specimen was lung tumor tissue, taken at surgery. These receptors were collected from a female donor with early-stage non-small cell lung cancer. The CDR3 runs from the conserved cysteine through the conserved F or W. The order of the fields is CDR3 protein, CDR3 DNA, J gene, clone size, V gene, D gene. A D gene is named only where the DNA matches it firmly. Where a row states a size, it is once, few, many or the class of an expanded clone; other rows omit it.

CSAPRAVAGFRLLNNEQFF,TGCAGTGCTCCCAGAGCAGTAGCGGGGTTCCGTCTTCTCAACAATGAGCAGTTCTTC,TRBJ2-1,.,TRBV20-1,TRBD2
CASRAGTRSEEQYF,TGTGCCAGCAGGGCCGGGACAAGGTCTGAAGAGCAGTACTTC,TRBJ2-7,.,TRBV3-1,.
CASSRGTSGGAEEQFF,TGTGCCAGCAGCCGCGGGACTAGCGGGGGGGCCGAGGAGCAGTTCTTC,TRBJ2-1,many,TRBV6-5,TRBD2
CASSQDYSTFTGYTF,TGCGCCAGCAGCCAAGATTACTCAACGTTCACTGGCTACACCTTC,TRBJ1-2,many,TRBV4-3,.
CASSLSGGASETQYF,TGCGCCAGCAGCCTCAGCGGGGGGGCATCTGAGACCCAGTACTTC,TRBJ2-5,medium-sized,TRBV5-1,TRBD2
CASSLDETAVTGELFF,TGTGCCAGCAGCCTAGACGAGACTGCGGTCACCGGGGAGCTGTTTTTT,TRBJ2-2,few,TRBV6-4,.
CSARGTYEQYF,TGCAGTGCTAGAGGGACCTACGAGCAGTACTTC,TRBJ2-7,few,TRBV20-1,.
CSARTYYNEQFF,TGCAGTGCTAGAACGTACTACAATGAGCAGTTCTTC,TRBJ2-1,many,TRBV20-1,.
CASGSSGVETQYF,TGTGCTAGTGGCTCCAGCGGGGTGGAGACCCAGTACTTC,TRBJ2-5,many,TRBV12-5,TRBD2
CSAGHNTEAFF,TGCAGCGCCGGACACAACACTGAAGCTTTCTTT,TRBJ1-1,many,TRBV29-1,.
CASSLVQGINEQFF,TGTGCCAGCAGCTTAGTACAGGGAATTAATGAGCAGTTCTTC,TRBJ2-1,many,TRBV7-2,.
CASRYNNSPLHF,TGTGCCAGCAGGTATAATAATTCACCCCTCCACTTT,TRBJ1-6,.,TRBV28,.
CATSSREEKLFF,TGTGCCACCAGCAGCCGGGAGGAAAAACTGTTTTTT,TRBJ1-4,many,TRBV15,.
CASTPTTSAEAFF,TGTGCCAGCACCCCAACGACGAGCGCTGAAGCTTTCTTT,TRBJ1-1,.,TRBV6-5,.
CASSLAGTGDEKLFF,TGCGCCAGCAGCTTGGCCGGGACAGGGGACGAAAAACTGTTTTTT,TRBJ1-4,many,TRBV5-1,TRBD1
CASGVGGADTEAFF,TGTGCCAGTGGCGTAGGGGGCGCGGACACTGAAGCTTTCTTT,TRBJ1-1,many,TRBV28,TRBD1
CASSWTGESSYEQYF,TGTGCCAGTAGTTGGACAGGCGAAAGCTCCTACGAGCAGTACTTC,TRBJ2-7,.,TRBV19,TRBD1
CSARRDNYGYTF,TGCAGTGCTAGGAGGGATAACTATGGCTACACCTTC,TRBJ1-2,many,TRBV20-1,.
CASSLEQGLYEQYF,TGCGCCAGCAGCTTGGAACAGGGGTTATACGAGCAGTACTTC,TRBJ2-7,.,TRBV5-1,TRBD1
CSARDPGRGYF,TGCAGTGCTAGAGACCCGGGACGAGGGTACTTC,TRBJ2-7,many,TRBV20-1,.
CAGGQGRETQYF,TGCGCCGGGGGACAGGGGCGAGAGACCCAGTACTTC,TRBJ2-5,.,TRBV10-2,TRBD1
CASSQDLGIETQYF,TGCGCCAGCAGCCAAGATTTGGGGATTGAGACCCAGTACTTC,TRBJ2-5,many,TRBV4-3,.
CASSPGDRPVAKNIQYF,TGTGCCAGCAGCCCAGGGGACAGACCTGTCGCCAAAAACATTCAGTACTTC,TRBJ2-4,many,TRBV7-9,TRBD1
CASSPLGQGSYGYTF,TGTGCCAGCTCACCACTTGGACAGGGTAGCTATGGCTACACCTTC,TRBJ1-2,few,TRBV18,TRBD1
CASSLNSRGITEAFF,TGTGCCAGCAGTCTCAACTCCAGGGGTATCACTGAAGCTTTCTTT,TRBJ1-1,many,TRBV27,.
CASSPVASGVNEQFF,TGTGCCAGCAGCCCCGTGGCTAGCGGGGTAAATGAGCAGTTCTTC,TRBJ2-1,many,TRBV7-9,TRBD2
CASSLVGLRLAGQYNEQFF,TGTGCCAGCAGCTTAGTTGGCCTTCGACTAGCGGGACAGTACAATGAGCAGTTCTTC,TRBJ2-1,.,TRBV7-8,TRBD2
CATSRGGRGETQYF,TGTGCCACCAGCAGGGGGGGGCGCGGAGAGACCCAGTACTTC,TRBJ2-5,many,TRBV15,.
CASSLDIEETQYF,TGCGCCAGCAGCTTGGACATCGAAGAGACCCAGTACTTC,TRBJ2-5,.,TRBV5-1,.
CASSLAGQIQETQYF,TGTGCCAGCAGCTTGGCGGGACAGATCCAAGAGACCCAGTACTTC,TRBJ2-5,medium-sized,TRBV11-2,.
CASSPGQIIYNSPLHF,TGTGCCAGCAGCCCCGGACAGATCATCTATAATTCACCCCTCCACTTT,TRBJ1-6,few,TRBV14,.
CASSLGRSVNTEAFF,TGTGCCAGCAGCTTAGGGAGGTCCGTGAACACTGAAGCTTTCTTT,TRBJ1-1,few,TRBV7-9,.
CATTGRGPVYEQYF,TGTGCCACCACAGGGCGGGGGCCGGTTTACGAGCAGTACTTC,TRBJ2-7,many,TRBV6-5,.
CASSLQAVDEQFF,TGTGCCAGCAGTTTGCAGGCTGTGGATGAGCAGTTCTTC,TRBJ2-1,few,TRBV28,.
CASSLEATEAFF,TGTGCCAGCAGTTTAGAGGCCACTGAAGCTTTCTTT,TRBJ1-1,many,TRBV12-3/TRBV12-4,.
CASSQPLIRTEAFF,TGCGCCAGCAGCCAGCCCCTTATAAGGACTGAAGCTTTCTTT,TRBJ1-1,many,TRBV4-1,.
CASSQVGLAADTQYF,TGCGCCAGCAGCCAAGTGGGACTAGCAGCAGATACGCAGTATTTT,TRBJ2-3,.,TRBV4-3,TRBD2
CASSPPVVYGYTF,TGTGCCAGCAGCCCCCCCGTTGTCTATGGCTACACCTTC,TRBJ1-2,.,TRBV7-9,.
CAISEPLGEKLFF,TGTGCCATCAGTGAGCCCCTCGGTGAAAAACTGTTTTTT,TRBJ1-4,few,TRBV10-3,.
CASSRSSGALQETQYF,TGTGCCAGCAGCCGTTCTTCCGGGGCTCTCCAAGAGACCCAGTACTTC,TRBJ2-5,many,TRBV7-8,.
CASSLRRTGELFF,TGTGCCAGCAGCTTAAGGAGAACCGGGGAGCTGTTTTTT,TRBJ2-2,many,TRBV7-2,.
CASSQDGPRRPNTGELFF,TGTGCCAGCAGCCAAGATGGCCCCCGCAGGCCCAACACCGGGGAGCTGTTTTTT,TRBJ2-2,many,TRBV14,.
CATSDTRAGVKNIQYF,TGTGCCACCAGTGACACTCGGGCAGGGGTCAAAAACATTCAGTACTTC,TRBJ2-4,many,TRBV24-1,.